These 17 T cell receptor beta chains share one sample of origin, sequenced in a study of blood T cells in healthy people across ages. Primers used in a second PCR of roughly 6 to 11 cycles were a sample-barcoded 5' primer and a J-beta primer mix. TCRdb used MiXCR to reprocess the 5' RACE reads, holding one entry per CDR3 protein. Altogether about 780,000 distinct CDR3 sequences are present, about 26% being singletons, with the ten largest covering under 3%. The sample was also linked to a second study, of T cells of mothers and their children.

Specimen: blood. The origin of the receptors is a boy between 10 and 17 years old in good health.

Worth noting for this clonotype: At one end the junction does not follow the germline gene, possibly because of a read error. The CDR3 coding sequence is TGTGCCAGCAGTGTACGGGTCCAACAGACCCAGTACTTC. Its protein product is CASSVRVQQTQYF. The chain employs TRBV2 and TRBJ2-5; the D is unclear. This CDR3 is built from 13 residues. Germline V gene sequence: CDR1 SNHLY, CDR2 FYNNEI.

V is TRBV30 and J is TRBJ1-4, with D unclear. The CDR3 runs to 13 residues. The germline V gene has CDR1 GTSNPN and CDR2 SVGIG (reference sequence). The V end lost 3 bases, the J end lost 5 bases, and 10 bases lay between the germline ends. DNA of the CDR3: TGTGCCTGGAGGGGCCTCTCCAATGAAAAACTGTTTTTT. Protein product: CAWRGLSNEKLFF.

In nucleotides, the CDR3 is TGCGCCAGCGCTCAATCAGGGGCCGGCTACACCTTC. This codes for CASAQSGAGYTF. The chain carries TRBV5-1 and TRBJ1-2; D is possibly TRBD1 (6 bases). The CDR3 covers 12 residues. Germline CDR1 and CDR2: SGHRS and YFSETQ. Trimming took 7 bases from V and 8 from J, leaving 15 bases between them.

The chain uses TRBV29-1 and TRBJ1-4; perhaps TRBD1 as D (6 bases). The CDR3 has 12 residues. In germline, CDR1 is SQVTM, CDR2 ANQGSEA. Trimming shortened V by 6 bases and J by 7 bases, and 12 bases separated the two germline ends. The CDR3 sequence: CSVVDRSEKLFF. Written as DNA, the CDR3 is TGCAGCGTCGTGGACAGAAGTGAAAAACTGTTTTTT.

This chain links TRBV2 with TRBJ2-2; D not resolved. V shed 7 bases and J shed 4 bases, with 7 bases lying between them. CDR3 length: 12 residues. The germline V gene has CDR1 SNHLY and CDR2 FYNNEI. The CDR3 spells CASTLRTGELFF. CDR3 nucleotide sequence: TGTGCCAGCACTCTCCGCACCGGGGAGCTGTTTTTT.

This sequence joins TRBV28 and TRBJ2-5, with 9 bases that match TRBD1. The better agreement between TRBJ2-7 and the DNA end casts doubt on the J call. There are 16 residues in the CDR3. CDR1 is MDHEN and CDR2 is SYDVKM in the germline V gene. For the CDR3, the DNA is TGTGCCAGCAGCCGTAGGCATGGGACAGGGTCCTACGAGCAGTACTTC. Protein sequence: CASSRRHGTGSYEQYF.

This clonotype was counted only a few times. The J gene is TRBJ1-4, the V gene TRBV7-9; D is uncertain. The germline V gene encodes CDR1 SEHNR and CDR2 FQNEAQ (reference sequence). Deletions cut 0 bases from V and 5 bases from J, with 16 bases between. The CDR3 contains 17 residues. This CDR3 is CASSLAWAFSVNEKLFF. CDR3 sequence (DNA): TGTGCCAGCAGCTTAGCGTGGGCCTTCTCGGTGAATGAAAAACTGTTTTTT. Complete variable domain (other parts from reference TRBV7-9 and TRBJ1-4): DTGVSQNPRHKITKRGQNVTFRCDPISEHNRLYWYRQTLGQGPEFLTYFQNEAQLEKSRLLSDRFSAERPKGSFSTLEIQRTEQGDSAMYLCASSLAWAFSVNEKLFFGSGTQLSVL.

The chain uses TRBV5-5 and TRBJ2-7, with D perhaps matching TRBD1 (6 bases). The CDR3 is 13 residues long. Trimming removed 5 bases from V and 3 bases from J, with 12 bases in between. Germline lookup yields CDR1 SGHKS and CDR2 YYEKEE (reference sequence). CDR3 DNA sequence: TGTGCCAGCAGGCGGACAGCTAACTACGAGCAGTACTTC. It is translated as CASRRTANYEQYF.

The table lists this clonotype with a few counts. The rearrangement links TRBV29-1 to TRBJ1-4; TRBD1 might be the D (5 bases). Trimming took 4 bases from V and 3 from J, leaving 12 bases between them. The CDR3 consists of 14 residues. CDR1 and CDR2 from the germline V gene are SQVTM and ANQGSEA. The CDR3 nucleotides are TGCAGCGTTGTAGGGGATCGTGCTAATGAAAAACTGTTTTTT. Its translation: CSVVGDRANEKLFF. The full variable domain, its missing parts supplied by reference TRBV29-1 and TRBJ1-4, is SAVISQKPSRDICQRGTSLTIQCQVDSQVTMMFWYRQQPGQSLTLIATANQGSEATYESGFVIDKFPISRPNLTFSTLTVSNMSPEDSSIYLCSVVGDRANEKLFFGSGTQLSVL.

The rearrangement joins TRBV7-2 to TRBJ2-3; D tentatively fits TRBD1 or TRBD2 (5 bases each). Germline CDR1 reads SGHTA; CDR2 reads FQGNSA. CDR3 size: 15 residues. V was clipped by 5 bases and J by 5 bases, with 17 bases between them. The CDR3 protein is CASSHRDPWGDTQYF. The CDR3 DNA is TGTGCCAGCAGCCACCGGGACCCCTGGGGAGATACGCAGTATTTT.

In DNA form, the CDR3 reads TGTGCCAGCAGACCTCGAACGGGGGGGCCAAAGCAGTTCTTC. Residues: CASRPRTGGPKQFF. The gene calls are TRBV28 and TRBJ2-1; 8 nucleotides agree with TRBD2. The ends lost 6 bases at V and 11 bases at J; junction bases unmatched: 12. Germline CDR1 is MDHEN and CDR2 is SYDVKM. The CDR3 sequence is 14 residues long.

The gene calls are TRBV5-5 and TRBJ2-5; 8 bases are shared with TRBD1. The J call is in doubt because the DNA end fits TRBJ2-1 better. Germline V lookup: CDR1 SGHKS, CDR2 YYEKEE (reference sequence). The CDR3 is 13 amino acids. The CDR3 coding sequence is TGTGCCAGCAGCCCGGACAGGGTGGTTCGGCAGTTCTTC. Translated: CASSPDRVVRQFF.

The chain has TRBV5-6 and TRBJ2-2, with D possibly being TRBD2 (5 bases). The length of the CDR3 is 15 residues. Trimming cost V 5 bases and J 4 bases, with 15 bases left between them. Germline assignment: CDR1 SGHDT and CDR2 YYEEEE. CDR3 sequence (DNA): TGTGCCAGCAGGCACCGCGGGTTTCTCACCGGGGAGCTGTTTTTT. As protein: CASRHRGFLTGELFF.

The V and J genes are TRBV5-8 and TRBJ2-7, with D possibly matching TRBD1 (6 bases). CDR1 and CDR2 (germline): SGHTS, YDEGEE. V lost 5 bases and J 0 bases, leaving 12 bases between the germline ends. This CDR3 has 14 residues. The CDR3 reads CASRITGISYEQYF. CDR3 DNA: TGTGCCAGCAGGATCACAGGGATCTCCTACGAGCAGTACTTC.

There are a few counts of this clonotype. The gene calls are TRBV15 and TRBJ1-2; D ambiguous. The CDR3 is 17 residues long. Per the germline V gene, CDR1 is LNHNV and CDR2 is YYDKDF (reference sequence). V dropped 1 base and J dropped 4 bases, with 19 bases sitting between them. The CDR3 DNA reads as TGTGCCACCAGCAGAGCCCCCCGTGATGAAGCGCGCTATGGCTACACCTTC. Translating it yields CATSRAPRDEARYGYTF.

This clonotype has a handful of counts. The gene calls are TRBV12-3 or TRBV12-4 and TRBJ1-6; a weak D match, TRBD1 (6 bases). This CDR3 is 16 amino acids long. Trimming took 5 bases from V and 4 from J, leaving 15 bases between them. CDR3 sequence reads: CASSPERGSYNSPLHF. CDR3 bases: TGTGCCAGCAGTCCCGAGAGGGGGAGTTATAATTCACCCCTCCACTTT.

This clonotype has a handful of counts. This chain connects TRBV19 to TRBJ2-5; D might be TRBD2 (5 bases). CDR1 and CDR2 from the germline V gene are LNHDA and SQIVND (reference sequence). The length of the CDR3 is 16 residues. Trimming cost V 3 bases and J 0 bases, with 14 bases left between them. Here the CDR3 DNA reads TGTGCCAGTAGTATTGAGGGCAGGACCTACCAAGAGACCCAGTACTTC. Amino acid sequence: CASSIEGRTYQETQYF.